This T cell receptor (beta chain) was obtained from a study of cytomegalovirus exposure and HLA in healthy donors. Study conclusions and caveats: TCR beta chains numbering 164 were designated cytomegalovirus-associated. Prior analysis indicated that the majority of TCR beta V segments exhibited productivity approximately 87% or approximately 30% of the time. Information on immune exposure was restricted to one variable (CMV serostatus). Per published reports, the classifier diagnosed cytomegalovirus status with high specificity and sensitivity.

This clone turned up a few times. No antigen is known for it. PCR primers comprised 60 Vbeta and 13 Jbeta primers. The data were produced by immunoSEQ multiplex PCR, yet TCRdb's version contains in-frame clones alone and is incomplete. The sample shows around 150,000 clones, about 80% of them seen only once. Trimming stripped 0 bases from V and 5 bases from J, with 8 bases between. Germline assignment: CDR1 LNHNV and CDR2 YYDKDF (reference sequence). CDR3 length: 15 amino acids. The chain has TRBV15 and TRBJ1-6; tentatively, D is TRBD1 (6 bases). The sample taken for sequencing was PBMCs. This receptor was taken from a man younger than 40 in good health and CMV-seropositive. CDR3 protein: CATSRERDNNSPLHF. The CDR3 DNA reads as TGTGCCACCAGCAGAGAAAGGGACAATAATTCACCCCTCCACTTT. Supplemented by reference TRBV15 and TRBJ1-6, the full variable domain reads DAMVIQNPRYQVTQFGKPVTLSCSQTLNHNVMYWYQQKSSQAPKLLFHYYDKDFNNEADTPDNFQSRRPNTSFCFLDIRSPGLGDTAMYLCATSRERDNNSPLHFGNGTRLTVT.